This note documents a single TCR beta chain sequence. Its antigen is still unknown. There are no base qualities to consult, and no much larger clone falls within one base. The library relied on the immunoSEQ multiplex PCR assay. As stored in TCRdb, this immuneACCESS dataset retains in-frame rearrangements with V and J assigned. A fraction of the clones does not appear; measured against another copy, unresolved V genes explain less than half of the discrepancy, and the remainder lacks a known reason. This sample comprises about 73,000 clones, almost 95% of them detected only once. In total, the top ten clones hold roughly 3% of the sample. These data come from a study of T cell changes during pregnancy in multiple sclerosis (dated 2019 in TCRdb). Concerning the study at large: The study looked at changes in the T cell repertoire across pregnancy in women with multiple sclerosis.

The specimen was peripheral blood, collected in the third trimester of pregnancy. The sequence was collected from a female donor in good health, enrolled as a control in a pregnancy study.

This receptor has the CDR3 CASSLEAGFTDTQYF. In nucleotide form, the sequence is TGTGCCAGCAGCTTAGAGGCAGGGTTTACAGATACGCAGTATTTT. This chain is built from TRBV7-2 and TRBJ2-3; TRBD1 is perhaps the D gene, given 5 matching bases. Measured from the cysteine to the phenylalanine, the CDR3 is 15 residues long. The entry retains the CDR3 DNA only, 45 bases that are in frame from base 1. At the junction V is shortened by 1 base and J by 3 bases, with 11 bases in between. From the germline V gene, CDR1 is SGHTA and CDR2 is FQGNSA.